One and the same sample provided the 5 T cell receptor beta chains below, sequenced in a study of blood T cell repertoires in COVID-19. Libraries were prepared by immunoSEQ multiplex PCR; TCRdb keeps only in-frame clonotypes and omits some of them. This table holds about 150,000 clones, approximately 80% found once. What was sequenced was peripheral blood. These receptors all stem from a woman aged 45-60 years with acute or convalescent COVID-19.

CDR3 in DNA: TGTGCCAGTACCTTAAGGGCCGGGACAGGGGCGATGAACACTGAAGCTTTCTTT. Translated, it gives CASTLRAGTGAMNTEAFF. The gene calls are TRBV19 and TRBJ1-1; 10 bases match TRBD1. CDR3 length equals 18 residues. Germline V gives CDR1 LNHDA, CDR2 SQIVND (reference sequence). Germline trimming cut 7 bases from V and 0 bases from J; bases unmatched to any gene: 14.

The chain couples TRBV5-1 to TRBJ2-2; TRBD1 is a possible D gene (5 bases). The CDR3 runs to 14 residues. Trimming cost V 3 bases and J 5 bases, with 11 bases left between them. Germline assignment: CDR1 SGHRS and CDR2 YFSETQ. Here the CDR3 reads CASSSQGQTGELFF. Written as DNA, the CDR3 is TGCGCCAGCAGCTCGCAGGGTCAGACCGGGGAGCTGTTTTTT.

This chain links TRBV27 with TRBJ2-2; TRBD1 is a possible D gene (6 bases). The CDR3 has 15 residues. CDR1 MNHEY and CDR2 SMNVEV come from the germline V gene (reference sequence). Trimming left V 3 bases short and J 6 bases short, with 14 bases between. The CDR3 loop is CASSLGTGMAGELFF. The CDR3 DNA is TGTGCCAGCAGTTTGGGTACAGGGATGGCCGGGGAGCTGTTTTTT.

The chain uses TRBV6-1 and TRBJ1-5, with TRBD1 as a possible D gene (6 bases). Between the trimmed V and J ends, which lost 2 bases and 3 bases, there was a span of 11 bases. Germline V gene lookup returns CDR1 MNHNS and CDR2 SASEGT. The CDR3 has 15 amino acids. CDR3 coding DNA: TGTGCCAGCAGTGAACAGGGGACTAACAATCAGCCCCAGCATTTT. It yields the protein CASSEQGTNNQPQHF.

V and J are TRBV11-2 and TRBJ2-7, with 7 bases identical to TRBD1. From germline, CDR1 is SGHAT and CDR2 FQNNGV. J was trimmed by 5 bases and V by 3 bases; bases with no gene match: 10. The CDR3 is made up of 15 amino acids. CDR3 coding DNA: TGTGCCAGCAGCTTGTCCCTCGGACAGGCTAACGAGCAGTACTTC. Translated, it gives CASSLSLGQANEQYF.